The T cell receptor beta chain under discussion was sequenced for a study of T cells in Graves' hyperthyroidism and ophthalmopathy. General study findings and limits: In the analysis, a 13 V-J model separated ophthalmopathy from stable hyperthyroidism. Most thyroid clonotypes expanded above 0.001 appeared in blood too.

From RNA transcripts, TCR beta CDR3 regions were amplified. HTBI primers were used for first-round RT-PCR of the TCR CDR3. TCRdb called the multiplex PCR reads again in MiXCR, with one record for every CDR3 protein. The data show roughly 500,000 distinct CDR3 sequences, more than 45% seen once. V was trimmed by 7 bases and J by 4 bases, leaving 11 bases between them. The length of the CDR3 is 12 residues. Germline V gene lookup returns CDR1 MDHEN and CDR2 SYDVKM. Exclusion criteria comprised uncontrolled infection, other autoimmune disease, pregnancy or lactation. Together with thyroid ultrasound, orbital computed tomography, serum thyroxine and TRAb, clinical symptoms were used for diagnoses. There are a few counts of this clonotype. Its target is unknown.

This clonotype was sampled from an adult woman with Graves' disease, either hyperthyroidism or ophthalmopathy (not recorded which). This chain joins TRBV28 and TRBJ2-7; D is possibly TRBD1 (6 bases). Material for sequencing was peripheral blood or thyroid tissue (not recorded which). CDR3 amino acids: CASNNRVYEQYF. The CDR3 DNA reads TGTGCCAGCAACAACAGGGTATACGAGCAGTACTTC.